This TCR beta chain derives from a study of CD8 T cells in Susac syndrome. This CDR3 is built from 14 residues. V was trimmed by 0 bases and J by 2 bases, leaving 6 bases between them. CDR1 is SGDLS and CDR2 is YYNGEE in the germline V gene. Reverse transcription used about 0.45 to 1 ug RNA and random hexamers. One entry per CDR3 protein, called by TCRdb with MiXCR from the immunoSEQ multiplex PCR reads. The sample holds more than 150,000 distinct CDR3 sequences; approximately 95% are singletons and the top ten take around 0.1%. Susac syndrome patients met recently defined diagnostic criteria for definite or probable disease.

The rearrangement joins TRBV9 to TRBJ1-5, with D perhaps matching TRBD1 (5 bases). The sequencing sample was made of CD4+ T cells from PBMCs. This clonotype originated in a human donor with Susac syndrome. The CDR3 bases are TGTGCCAGCAGCGTAGGGGGGGGCAATCAGCCCCAGCATTTT. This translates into CASSVGGGNQPQHF.